This T cell receptor (beta chain) was found in a study of cytomegalovirus exposure and HLA in healthy donors. Study in general: There were some 410 genotyped donors. Of these, roughly 82% fell in the genetic ancestry cluster associated with self-reported Caucasian donors. Study-wide results and limits: Most of the CMV-associated TCR beta chains (in a later analysis) appeared to be HLA-restricted. The study flagged around 160 TCR beta chains as cytomegalovirus-associated.

In germline, CDR1 is MDHEN, CDR2 SYDVKM. The CDR3 is made up of 14 amino acids. V shed 2 bases and J shed 2 bases, with 9 bases lying between them. The PCR contained 60 Vbeta and 13 Jbeta primers. Original handling: A follow-up analysis tallied about 80 million unique TCR beta chains, about 11 million shared. The table came from immunoSEQ multiplex PCR; TCRdb's copy has only in-frame clones and leaves some out. V and J calls plus clone size are reproduced from that table; the DNA served to infer D and trimming. The ten top clones account for 1.5% to 2%, within a sample of around 34,000 clones. Regarding this clone: What it binds is unknown.

The sample comprised PBMCs. This receptor was taken from a woman in her thirties or forties in good health and CMV-seropositive. The chain carries TRBV28 and TRBJ1-2; D possibly corresponds to TRBD1 (5 bases). In DNA, the CDR3 is TGTGCCAGCAGTTTAGGGGCACTCAACTATGGCTACACCTTC. Amino acid sequence: CASSLGALNYGYTF.